Below, 28 T cell receptor beta chains from the same sample are listed, as sequenced in a study of cytomegalovirus exposure and HLA in healthy donors. The PCR made use of 60 Vbeta and 13 Jbeta primers. Profiled with immunoSEQ multiplex PCR; TCRdb holds only in-frame clones, not every one. The table includes around 150,000 clones, 70% to 80% detected once. What was sequenced was PBMCs. The receptor source for this set is a man aged 55-75 years in good health and CMV-seronegative.

The genes are TRBV11-2 and TRBJ1-2; 8 nucleotides agree with TRBD1. V was pared by 5 bases and J by 8 bases, with 10 bases of the junction left unmatched. The CDR3 covers 14 residues. Germline CDR1 and CDR2: SGHAT and FQNNGV. CDR3 loop: CASSAIPGGGGYTF. CDR3 in DNA: TGTGCCAGCAGCGCCATACCAGGGGGCGGGGGCTACACCTTC.

The gene calls are TRBV5-1 and TRBJ2-2; 7 bases map to TRBD2. CDR3 length equals 16 residues. Germline trimming cut 3 bases from V and 0 bases from J; bases unmatched to any gene: 5. Germline assignment: CDR1 SGHRS and CDR2 YFSETQ. The CDR3 coding sequence is TGCGCCAGCAGCTGGAACGGGGGGACGAACACCGGGGAGCTGTTTTTT. Its protein is CASSWNGGTNTGELFF.

The V call is TRBV27, the J call TRBJ2-6, with D possibly TRBD2 on 7 matching bases. V lost 6 bases to trimming and J lost 0 bases, with 12 bases between them. There are 16 residues in the CDR3. Germline loops: CDR1 MNHEY, CDR2 SMNVEV (reference sequence). This chain's CDR3 is CASRGGAYSGANVLTF. The CDR3, as DNA: TGTGCCAGCAGGGGGGGGGCGTACTCTGGGGCCAACGTCCTGACTTTC.

V is TRBV5-4 and J is TRBJ2-4, with D tentatively TRBD1 (6 bases). This CDR3 is 14 amino acids long. Trimming took off 1 base at V and 9 bases at J, with 14 bases between the two ends. CDR1 is SGHNT, CDR2 YYREEE, per germline (reference sequence). CDR3 DNA: TGTGCCAGCAGCTTGTTTACAGGGCACGGCATTCAGTACTTC. The encoded protein is CASSLFTGHGIQYF.

This chain connects TRBV7-9 to TRBJ1-3; D gene ambiguous. Trimming shortened V by 2 bases and J by 0 bases, and 5 bases separated the two germline ends. CDR3 size: 14 residues. In germline, CDR1 is SEHNR, CDR2 FQNEAQ (reference sequence). The CDR3 loop is CASSLMSSGNTIYF. The CDR3 DNA reads TGTGCCAGCAGCTTAATGAGCTCTGGAAACACCATATATTTT.

The chain joins TRBV28 to TRBJ2-1; D remains ambiguous. In germline, CDR1 is MDHEN, CDR2 SYDVKM. CDR3 length equals 14 residues. V dropped 3 bases and J dropped 3 bases, with 9 bases sitting between them. The DNA for the CDR3 is TGTGCCAGCAGTTTGCTAGAGGTCTACAATGAGCAGTTCTTC. Residues: CASSLLEVYNEQFF.

V is TRBV7-3 and J is TRBJ1-4, with 7 nucleotides matching TRBD1. Trimming at V came to 5 bases and at J to 8 bases, leaving 11 bases not matched to a gene. The CDR3 extends over 15 amino acids. Per the germline V gene, CDR1 is SGHTA and CDR2 is FQGTGA. DNA for the CDR3: TGTGCCAGCAGCCAAAGAGGGGGCTTAGGGGAAAAACTGTTTTTT. It translates to CASSQRGGLGEKLFF. The complete variable domain, with remaining parts taken from reference TRBV7-3 and TRBJ1-4, reads GAGVSQTPSNKVTEKGKYVELRCDPISGHTALYWYRQSLGQGPEFLIYFQGTGAADDSGLPNDRFFAVRPEGSVSTLKIQRTERGDSAVYLCASSQRGGLGEKLFFGSGTQLSVL.

V and J are TRBV5-1 and TRBJ1-4; D is perhaps TRBD1 (6 bases). V was shortened by 0 bases and J by 10 bases, with 16 bases between the two germline ends. The germline gives CDR1 SGHRS, CDR2 YFSETQ. The CDR3 contains 15 residues. The DNA of the CDR3 is TGCGCCAGCAGCTTGGCCCAAGGGACACAGGGAAAACTGTTTTTT. Translation: CASSLAQGTQGKLFF. The whole variable domain, filled in from reference TRBV5-1 and TRBJ1-4, reads KAGVTQTPRYLIKTRGQQVTLSCSPISGHRSVSWYQQTPGQGLQFLFEYFSETQRNKGNFPGRFSGRQFSNSRSEMNVSTLELGDSALYLCASSLAQGTQGKLFFGSGTQLSVL.

V usage is TRBV2 and J usage is TRBJ1-5, with 11 bases matching TRBD1. This CDR3 contains 16 residues. V dropped 6 bases and J dropped 0; count of bases not matched to a gene: 4. CDR1 and CDR2 from the germline V gene are SNHLY and FYNNEI. Here the CDR3 DNA reads TGTGCCAGCAGCAGGACAGGGGGCTATAGCAATCAGCCCCAGCATTTT. Protein: CASSRTGGYSNQPQHF.

This clone was picked up one time. This chain joins TRBV11-2 and TRBJ1-5; D is undetermined. CDR3 length: 15 amino acids. Germline V gene data show CDR1 as SGHAT and CDR2 as FQNNGV. V lost 0 bases and J lost 0, with 6 bases in between. CDR3: CASSLDYRSNQPQHF. CDR3 in DNA: TGTGCCAGCAGCTTAGACTACCGTAGCAATCAGCCCCAGCATTTT.

This chain connects TRBV30 to TRBJ2-7, with a possible D match to TRBD2 (5 bases). The V and J ends lost 0 bases and 3 bases respectively, with 18 bases between them. In germline, CDR1 is GTSNPN, CDR2 SVGIG (reference sequence). The CDR3 runs 16 residues. The CDR3 loop is CAWSVSLARADYEQYF. The CDR3 coding sequence is TGTGCCTGGAGTGTATCCCTAGCTCGCGCAGACTACGAGCAGTACTTC.

The chain links TRBV7-6 to TRBJ2-1; 10 bases map to TRBD1. This CDR3 spans 13 amino acids. Looked up from germline, CDR1 is SGHVS and CDR2 is FNYEAQ. The V segment lost 0 bases and the J segment 12 bases; nucleotides outside the gene matches: 2. The CDR3 reads CASSLARTGGQFF. The CDR3 DNA follows: TGTGCCAGCAGCTTAGCCCGGACAGGGGGGCAGTTCTTC.

This chain connects TRBV28 to TRBJ2-7, with 8 bases aligning to TRBD2. The CDR3 sequence is 14 residues long. Germline lookup yields CDR1 MDHEN and CDR2 SYDVKM. The junction had 4 bases not matched to a gene; V was cut back by 6 bases and J by 0 bases. In DNA, the CDR3 is TGTGCCAGCAGGAGGGGACTAGACTCCTACGAGCAGTACTTC. This codes for CASRRGLDSYEQYF.

The rearrangement uses TRBV28 and TRBJ1-1; the match to TRBD1 covers 9 bases. In germline, CDR1 is MDHEN, CDR2 SYDVKM. Trimming at V came to 5 bases and at J to 2 bases, leaving 9 bases not matched to a gene. The CDR3 is 16 amino acids. This CDR3 is CASSETGQGFNTEAFF. The CDR3 region has the DNA TGTGCCAGCAGTGAGACTGGACAGGGGTTTAACACTGAAGCTTTCTTT.

The chain combines TRBV28 with TRBJ1-2, with TRBD1 as a possible D gene (5 bases). V lost 7 bases to trimming and J lost 2 bases, with 11 bases between them. CDR3 length: 13 amino acids. Germline assignment: CDR1 MDHEN and CDR2 SYDVKM. This CDR3 reads CASTTGLNYGYTF. CDR3 coding DNA: TGTGCCAGCACCACAGGCCTAAACTATGGCTACACCTTC.

The V call is TRBV7-9, the J call TRBJ2-1; 12 bases map to TRBD2. CDR3 size: 16 residues. Germline values: CDR1 SEHNR, CDR2 FQNEAQ (reference sequence). Unmatched junction bases numbered 8, after V lost 8 bases and J lost 3 bases. The CDR3 loop reads CASGRLAGELYNEQFF. CDR3 nucleotides: TGTGCCAGCGGTCGACTAGCGGGAGAGCTCTACAATGAGCAGTTCTTC.

A few counts support this clone. This chain uses TRBV4-2 with TRBJ1-2; the match to TRBD1 covers 9 bases. The V gene end was trimmed by 0 bases and the J gene end by 8 bases; junction bases not matched to a gene: 4. Looked up from germline, CDR1 is LGHNA and CDR2 is YNFKEQ. The CDR3 extends over 14 amino acids. This CDR3 is CASSQDRTGVGYTF. CDR3 bases: TGTGCCAGCAGCCAAGACCGGACAGGGGTCGGCTACACCTTC.

This chain joins TRBV4-2 and TRBJ2-5; 9 bases fit TRBD1. Germline V gene lookup returns CDR1 LGHNA and CDR2 YNFKEQ. After removal of 0 bases from V and 5 bases from J, the junction contained 10 bases not matched to a gene. The CDR3 consists of 17 residues. This CDR3 reads CASSQEPGTGSSETQYF. The CDR3 DNA reads TGTGCCAGCAGCCAAGAGCCCGGGACAGGGAGTTCGGAGACCCAGTACTTC.

The chain combines TRBV5-1 with TRBJ2-2; 11 bases align to TRBD2. V gave up 5 bases and J gave up 3 bases; unmatched junction bases: 0. Per the germline V gene, CDR1 is SGHRS and CDR2 is YFSETQ. The CDR3 is 14 residues long. The CDR3 spells CASSSGGDTGELFF. The CDR3 DNA sequence: TGCGCCAGCAGTAGCGGGGGGGACACCGGGGAGCTGTTTTTT.

The chain is built from TRBV5-1 and TRBJ2-7; 10 nucleotides align to TRBD2. V shed 7 bases and J 0 bases; nucleotides not matched to a gene: 7. This CDR3 spans 15 amino acids. Germline V gene sequence: CDR1 SGHRS, CDR2 YFSETQ. CDR3 residues: CASPELAGNSYEQYF. The CDR3 DNA reads as TGCGCCAGCCCTGAACTAGCGGGGAACTCCTACGAGCAGTACTTC.

The chain uses TRBV5-1 and TRBJ2-1, with 10 bases fitting TRBD2. The germline CDR1 and CDR2 sequences are SGHRS and YFSETQ. Germline trimming cut 7 bases from V and 7 bases from J; bases unmatched to any gene: 11. This CDR3 is built from 15 residues. CDR3 in amino acids: CASGQGASGRNEQFF. The CDR3 DNA reads as TGCGCCAGCGGTCAGGGGGCTAGCGGGAGAAATGAGCAGTTCTTC.

This clone was counted between two and nine times. The chain links TRBV7-2 to TRBJ2-2, with 11 bases fitting TRBD2. The CDR3 loop spans 19 amino acids. Per the germline V gene, CDR1 is SGHTA and CDR2 is FQGNSA. The V segment lost 2 bases and the J segment 2 bases; nucleotides outside the gene matches: 10. Written as DNA, the CDR3 is TGTGCCAGCAGCTTAAGGTTTGGTGGACTAGCGGGTAACACCGGGGAGCTGTTTTTT. Its translation is CASSLRFGGLAGNTGELFF.

As regards this clone: This sample also contains other DNA sequences that code for the same CDR3. The chain combines TRBV7-9 with TRBJ2-5; 9 nucleotides align to TRBD2. The CDR3 runs 13 residues. CDR1 is SEHNR, CDR2 FQNEAQ, per germline (reference sequence). The V gene end was trimmed by 3 bases and the J gene end by 5 bases; junction bases not matched to a gene: 1. The CDR3 DNA reads as TGTGCCAGCAGCTTTAGCGGGAGTGAGACCCAGTACTTC. It specifies CASSFSGSETQYF.

This rearrangement joins TRBV6-1 to TRBJ2-1; 8 nucleotides align to TRBD1. Per the germline V gene, CDR1 is MNHNS and CDR2 is SASEGT. Trimming at V came to 0 bases and at J to 3 bases, leaving 4 bases not matched to a gene. The length of the CDR3 is 16 residues. CDR3 protein: CASSEATGVGYNEQFF. The DNA of the CDR3 is TGTGCCAGCAGTGAAGCGACAGGGGTTGGCTACAATGAGCAGTTCTTC.

This clone was counted between two and nine times. The chain uses TRBV18 and TRBJ1-3; TRBD1 might be the D (5 bases). The V and J ends lost 2 bases and 1 base respectively, with 6 bases between them. CDR1 KGHSH and CDR2 LQKENI come from the germline V gene. CDR3 length: 14 amino acids. The CDR3 DNA sequence: TGTGCCAGCTCACCAGACAGTTCTGGAAACACCATATATTTT. Translated, it gives CASSPDSSGNTIYF.

V and J are TRBV28 and TRBJ2-7, with a tentative D call TRBD1 (5 bases). Trimming shortened V by 1 base and J by 0 bases, and 13 bases separated the two germline ends. CDR3 length: 16 amino acids. CDR1 MDHEN and CDR2 SYDVKM come from the germline V gene. The CDR3 reads CASSLFQGPVSYEQYF. The CDR3 region has the DNA TGTGCCAGCAGTTTATTTCAGGGTCCCGTCTCCTACGAGCAGTACTTC.

This sequence joins TRBV19 and TRBJ1-1; maybe TRBD1 (5 bases). V gave up 3 bases and J gave up 3 bases, with 14 bases separating them. This CDR3 contains 15 residues. Looked up from germline, CDR1 is LNHDA and CDR2 is SQIVND (reference sequence). The CDR3 DNA reads as TGTGCCAGTAGTATGATTGGTGGGGGGTACACTGAAGCTTTCTTT. This encodes CASSMIGGGYTEAFF.

This clone was detected a few times. One junction end does not reproduce the germline sequence, and a read error may be involved. This chain joins TRBV2 and TRBJ2-1; weak D call: TRBD1 (5 bases). This CDR3 has 13 residues. Germline assignment: CDR1 SNHLY and CDR2 FYNNEI. The CDR3, as DNA: TGTGCCAGCAGCGAAGGGGTTCCAGGTGAGCAGTTCTTC. Protein product: CASSEGVPGEQFF.